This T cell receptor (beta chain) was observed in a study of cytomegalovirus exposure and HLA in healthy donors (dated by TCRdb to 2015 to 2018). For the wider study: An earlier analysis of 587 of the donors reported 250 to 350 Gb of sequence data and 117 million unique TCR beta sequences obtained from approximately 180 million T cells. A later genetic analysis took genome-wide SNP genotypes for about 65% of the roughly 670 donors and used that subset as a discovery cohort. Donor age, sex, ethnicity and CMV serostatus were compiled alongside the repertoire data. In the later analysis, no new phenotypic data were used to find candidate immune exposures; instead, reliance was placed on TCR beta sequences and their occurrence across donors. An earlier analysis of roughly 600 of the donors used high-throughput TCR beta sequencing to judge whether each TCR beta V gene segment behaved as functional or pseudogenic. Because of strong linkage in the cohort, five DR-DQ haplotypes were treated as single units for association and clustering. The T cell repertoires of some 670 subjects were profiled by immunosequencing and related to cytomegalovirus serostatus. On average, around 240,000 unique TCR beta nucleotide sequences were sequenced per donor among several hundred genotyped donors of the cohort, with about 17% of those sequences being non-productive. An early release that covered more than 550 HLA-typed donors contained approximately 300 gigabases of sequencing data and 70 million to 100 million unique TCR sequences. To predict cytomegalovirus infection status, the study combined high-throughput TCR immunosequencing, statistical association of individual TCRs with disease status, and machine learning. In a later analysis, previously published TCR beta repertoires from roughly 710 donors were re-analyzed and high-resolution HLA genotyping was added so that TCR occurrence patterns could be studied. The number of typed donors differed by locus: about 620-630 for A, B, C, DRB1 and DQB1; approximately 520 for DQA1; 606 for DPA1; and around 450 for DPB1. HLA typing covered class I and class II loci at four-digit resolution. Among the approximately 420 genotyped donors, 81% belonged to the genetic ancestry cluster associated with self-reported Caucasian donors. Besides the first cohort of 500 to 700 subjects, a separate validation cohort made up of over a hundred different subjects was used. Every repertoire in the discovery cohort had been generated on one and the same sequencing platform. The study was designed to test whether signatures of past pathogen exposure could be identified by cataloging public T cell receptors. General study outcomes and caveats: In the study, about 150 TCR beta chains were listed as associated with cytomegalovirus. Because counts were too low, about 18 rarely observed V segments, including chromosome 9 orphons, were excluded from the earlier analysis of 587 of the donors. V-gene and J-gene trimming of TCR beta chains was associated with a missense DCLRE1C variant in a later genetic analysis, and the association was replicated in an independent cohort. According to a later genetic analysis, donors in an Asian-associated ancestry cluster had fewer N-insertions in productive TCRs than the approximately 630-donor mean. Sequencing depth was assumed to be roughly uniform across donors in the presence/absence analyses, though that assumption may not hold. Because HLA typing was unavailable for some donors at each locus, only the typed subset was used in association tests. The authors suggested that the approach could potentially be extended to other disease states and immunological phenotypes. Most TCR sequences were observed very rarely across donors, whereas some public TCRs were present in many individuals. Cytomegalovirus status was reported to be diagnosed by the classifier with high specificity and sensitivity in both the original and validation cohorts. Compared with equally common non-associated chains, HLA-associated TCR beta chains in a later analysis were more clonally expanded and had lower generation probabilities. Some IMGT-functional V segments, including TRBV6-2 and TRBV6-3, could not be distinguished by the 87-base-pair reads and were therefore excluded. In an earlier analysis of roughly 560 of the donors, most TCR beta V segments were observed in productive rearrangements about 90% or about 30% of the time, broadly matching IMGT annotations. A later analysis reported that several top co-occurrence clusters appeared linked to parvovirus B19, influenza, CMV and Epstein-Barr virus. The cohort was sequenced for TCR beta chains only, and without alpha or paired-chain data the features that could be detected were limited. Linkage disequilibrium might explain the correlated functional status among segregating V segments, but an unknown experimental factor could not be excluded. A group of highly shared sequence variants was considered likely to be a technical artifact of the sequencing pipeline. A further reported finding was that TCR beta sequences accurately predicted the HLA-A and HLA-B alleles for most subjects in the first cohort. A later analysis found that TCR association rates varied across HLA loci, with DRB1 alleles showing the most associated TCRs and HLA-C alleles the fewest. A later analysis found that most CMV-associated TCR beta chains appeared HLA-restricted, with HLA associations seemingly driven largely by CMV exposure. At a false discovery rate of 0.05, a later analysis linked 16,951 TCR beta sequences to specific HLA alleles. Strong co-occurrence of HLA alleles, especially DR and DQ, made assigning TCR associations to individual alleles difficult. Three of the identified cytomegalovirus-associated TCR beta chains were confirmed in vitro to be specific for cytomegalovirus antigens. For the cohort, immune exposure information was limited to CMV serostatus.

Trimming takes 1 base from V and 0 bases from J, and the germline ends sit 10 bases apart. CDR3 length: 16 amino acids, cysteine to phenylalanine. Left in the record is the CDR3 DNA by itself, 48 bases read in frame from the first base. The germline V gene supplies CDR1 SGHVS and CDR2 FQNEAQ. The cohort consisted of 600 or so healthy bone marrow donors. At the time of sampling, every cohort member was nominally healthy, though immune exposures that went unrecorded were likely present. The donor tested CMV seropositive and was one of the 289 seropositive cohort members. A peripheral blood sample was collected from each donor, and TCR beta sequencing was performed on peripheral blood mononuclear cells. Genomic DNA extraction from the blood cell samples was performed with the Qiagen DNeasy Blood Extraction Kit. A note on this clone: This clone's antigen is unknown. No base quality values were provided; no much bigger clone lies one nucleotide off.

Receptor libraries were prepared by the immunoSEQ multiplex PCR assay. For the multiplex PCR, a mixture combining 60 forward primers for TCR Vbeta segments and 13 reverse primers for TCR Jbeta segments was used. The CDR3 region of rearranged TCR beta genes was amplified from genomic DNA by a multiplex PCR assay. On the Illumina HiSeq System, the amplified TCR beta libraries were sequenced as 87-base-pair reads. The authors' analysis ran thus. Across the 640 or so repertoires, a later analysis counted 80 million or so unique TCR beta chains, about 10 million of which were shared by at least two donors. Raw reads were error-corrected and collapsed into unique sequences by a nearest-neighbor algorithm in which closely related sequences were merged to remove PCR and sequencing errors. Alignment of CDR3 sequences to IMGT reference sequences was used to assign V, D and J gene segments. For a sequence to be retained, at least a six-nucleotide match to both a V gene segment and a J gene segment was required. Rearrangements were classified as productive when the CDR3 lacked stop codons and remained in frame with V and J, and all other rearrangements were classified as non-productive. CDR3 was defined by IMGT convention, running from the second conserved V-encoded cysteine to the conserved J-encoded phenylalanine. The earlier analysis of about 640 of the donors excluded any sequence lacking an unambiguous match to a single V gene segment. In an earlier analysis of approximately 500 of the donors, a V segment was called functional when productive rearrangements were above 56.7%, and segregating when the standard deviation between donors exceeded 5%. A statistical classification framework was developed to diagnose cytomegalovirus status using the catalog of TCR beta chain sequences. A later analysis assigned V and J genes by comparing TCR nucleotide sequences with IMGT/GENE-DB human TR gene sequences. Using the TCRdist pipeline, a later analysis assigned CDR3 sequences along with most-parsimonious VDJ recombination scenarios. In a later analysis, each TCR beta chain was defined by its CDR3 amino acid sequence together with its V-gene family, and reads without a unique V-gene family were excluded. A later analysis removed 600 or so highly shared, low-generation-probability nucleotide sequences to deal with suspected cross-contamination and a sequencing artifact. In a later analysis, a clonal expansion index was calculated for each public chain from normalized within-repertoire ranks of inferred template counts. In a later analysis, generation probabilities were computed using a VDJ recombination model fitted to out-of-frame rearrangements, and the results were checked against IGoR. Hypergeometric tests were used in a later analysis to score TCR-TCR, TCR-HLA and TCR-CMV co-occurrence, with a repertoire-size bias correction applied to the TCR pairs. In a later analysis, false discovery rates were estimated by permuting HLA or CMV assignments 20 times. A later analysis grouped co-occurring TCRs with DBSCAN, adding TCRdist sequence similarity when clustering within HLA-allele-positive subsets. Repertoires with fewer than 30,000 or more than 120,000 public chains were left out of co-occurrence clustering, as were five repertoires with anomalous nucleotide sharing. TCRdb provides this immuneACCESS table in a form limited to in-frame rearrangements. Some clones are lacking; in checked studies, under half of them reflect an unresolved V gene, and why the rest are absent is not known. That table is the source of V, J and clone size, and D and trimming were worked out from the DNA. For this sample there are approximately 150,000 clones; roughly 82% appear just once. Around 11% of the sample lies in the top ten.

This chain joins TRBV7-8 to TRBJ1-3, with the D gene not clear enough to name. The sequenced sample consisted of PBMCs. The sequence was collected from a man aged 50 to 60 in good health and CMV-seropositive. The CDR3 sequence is CASSLGTPYSGNTIYF. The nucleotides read TGTGCCAGCAGCTTAGGGACTCCCTACTCTGGAAACACCATATATTTT. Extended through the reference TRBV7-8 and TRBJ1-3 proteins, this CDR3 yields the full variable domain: GAGVSQSPRYKVAKRGQDVALRCDPISGHVSLFWYQQALGQGPEFLTYFQNEAQLDKSGLPSDRFFAERPEGSVSTLKIQRTQQEDSAVYLCASSLGTPYSGNTIYFGEGSWLTVV.